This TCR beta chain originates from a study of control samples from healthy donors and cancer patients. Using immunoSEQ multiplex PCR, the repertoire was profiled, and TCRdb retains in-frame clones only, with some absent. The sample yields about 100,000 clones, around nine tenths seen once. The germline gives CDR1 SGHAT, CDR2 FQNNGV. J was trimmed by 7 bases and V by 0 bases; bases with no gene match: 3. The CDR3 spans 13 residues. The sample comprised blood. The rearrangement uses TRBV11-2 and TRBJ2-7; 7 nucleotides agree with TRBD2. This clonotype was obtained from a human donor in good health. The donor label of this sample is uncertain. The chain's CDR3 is CASSLERGGEQYF. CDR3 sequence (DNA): TGTGCCAGCAGCTTAGAGCGGGGAGGGGAGCAGTACTTC.